Sequencing of this T cell receptor beta chain was carried out in a study of shared clonotypes between healthy human individuals. Study in general: Per-donor plates numbered three CD4 naive, three CD4 memory, two CD8 naive and one CD8 memory.

The V gene end was trimmed by 5 bases and the J gene end by 0 bases; junction bases not matched to a gene: 8. This CDR3 region has 16 residues. The germline V gene encodes CDR1 LGHNA and CDR2 YSLEER. This table comes from immunoSEQ multiplex PCR, and its TCRdb copy is limited to in-frame clones, with some not included. This table has about 1 million clones, about 75% appearing once. Sequenced input: memory CD4+ T cells sorted from blood. Subset described: CD45RA-negative fraction. This TCR was sampled from a man aged 18 to 29 in good health. The chain recombines TRBV4-3 with TRBJ2-3; 7 positions match TRBD2. The CDR3, as DNA: TGCGCCAGCAGCGGCGGGAGCCGGGCTAGCACAGATACGCAGTATTTT. Amino acids: CASSGGSRASTDTQYF.